The sequence of this T cell receptor beta chain was determined in a study of blood T cells in healthy people across ages. Alongside a J-beta primer mix, a sample-barcoded 5' primer served in a second PCR lasting about 6 to 11 cycles. Each CDR3 protein gets one entry after TCRdb re-called the 5' RACE reads with MiXCR. The sample lists 870,000 or so distinct CDR3 sequences, about 28% occurring once. Ten or more counts support this clonotype. The V and J ends lost 2 bases and 9 bases, in that order; junction bases with no gene match: 6. This CDR3 has 14 amino acids. Germline loops: CDR1 SEHNR, CDR2 FQNEAQ (reference sequence).

Source material: blood. The V gene is TRBV7-9, the J gene TRBJ2-4; 8 nucleotides align to TRBD1. The clonotype comes from an elderly woman in good health. For the CDR3, the DNA is TGTGCCAGCAGCTTACGGACAGGGTTCGGCATTCAGTACTTC. This encodes CASSLRTGFGIQYF.